This is a list of T cell receptor beta chains from one sample in a study of cytomegalovirus exposure and HLA in healthy donors. The assay was immunoSEQ multiplex PCR, and TCRdb's table has in-frame clones only and misses some. In the table there are approximately 78,000 clones, approximately 84% of which are singletons. Material: PBMCs. Every receptor here comes from a woman aged 50 to 65 in good health and CMV-seronegative. Both conserved end residues are part of each CDR3. Each record gives: V gene, J gene, CDR3 protein.

TRBV7-9	TRBJ2-5	CASSSARDQYF
TRBV4-1	TRBJ1-4	CASSQAGQINEKLFF
TRBV27	TRBJ2-2	CASSLSGTGGVGELFF
TRBV7-9	TRBJ1-6	CASSNDSFNSPLHF
TRBV5-1	TRBJ2-1	CASTPGPFGDEQFF
TRBV5-5	TRBJ1-1	CASSLSSTRGYTEAFF
TRBV28	TRBJ2-1	CASSFRRGNEQFF
TRBV7-9	TRBJ1-4	CASSSPYGTTNEKLFF
TRBV28	TRBJ2-7	CASRPPGVRKRKESYEQYF
TRBV27	TRBJ1-1	CASSFSGVGTEAFF
TRBV6-5	TRBJ1-4	CATGQGEKLFF
TRBV5-4	TRBJ2-5	CASSVSGTGGFQTQYF
TRBV5-8	TRBJ2-3	CASGGDSGTDTQYF
TRBV4-1	TRBJ1-5	CASSQDEYSNQPQHF
TRBV2	TRBJ2-1	CASSSEFTYNEQFF
TRBV27	TRBJ1-3	CASSLRPPGRGGNTIYF
TRBV21-1	TRBJ1-6	CASSRGTARGRPYNSPLHF
TRBV2	TRBJ2-3	CASSDMGSADTQYF
TRBV9	TRBJ2-2	CASSALTSGGGTGELFF
TRBV5-1	TRBJ2-5	CASSTPGRQETQYF
TRBV5-6	TRBJ2-2	CASSLGRMNTGELFF
TRBV6-5	TRBJ1-2	CASRREGRGNYGYTF
TRBV19	TRBJ2-7	CASSTRQGAGYEQYF
TRBV6-5	TRBJ1-5	CASSKQGAQPQHF
TRBV11-3	TRBJ2-1	CASSPSGNSNNEQFF
TRBV10-3	TRBJ1-1	CAISGTRLVKAAEAFF
TRBV27	TRBJ1-2	CASSYRDRGPYGYTF
TRBV4-1	TRBJ2-3	CASSQDEASGGARDTQYF
TRBV4-3	TRBJ2-1	CASSQGAGSLNEQFF
TRBV4-2	TRBJ2-7	CASSQGQGDYEQYF
TRBV9	TRBJ1-1	CASSPYDTFHIGNTEAFF
TRBV4-1	TRBJ2-7	CASSHSGADYEQYF
TRBV5-5	TRBJ2-3	CASSPEGVSTDTQYF
TRBV7-4	TRBJ1-3	CASSLGGGHSGNTIYF
TRBV5-4	TRBJ2-3	CASSLDYASPVGTDTQYF
TRBV6-6	TRBJ2-1	CASSYSSPNEQFF
TRBV19	TRBJ2-7	CASSMVEGQSYEQYF
TRBV6-6	TRBJ1-5	CASRLQGRNQPQHF
TRBV5-1	TRBJ1-1	CASSELGTKNTEAFF
TRBV2	TRBJ2-5	CARQKTKETQYF
TRBV6-5	TRBJ2-3	CASSSARADTQYF
TRBV27	TRBJ1-6	CASSTEGGSPLHF
TRBV5-8	TRBJ2-5	CASSLDRGQETQYF
TRBV7-2	TRBJ2-1	CASSLGRGGLGEQFF
TRBV4-2	TRBJ2-3	CASSQDQGTDTQYF